This T cell receptor (beta chain) originates from a study of T cells after somatic rescue of genetic block. Profiled with immunoSEQ multiplex PCR; TCRdb holds only in-frame clones, not every one. The sample yields 55,000 to 75,000 clones, 80% to 95% seen once. Germline V CDR1 and CDR2: MNHNY, SVGAGI (reference sequence). V shed 6 bases and J 5 bases; nucleotides not matched to a gene: 6. This CDR3 is built from 14 residues. The clonotype originates from a man in his forties. The specimen was peripheral blood mononuclear cells (PBMCs). The V call is TRBV6-6, the J call TRBJ2-5; 10 nucleotides align to TRBD1. CDR3 protein: CASSGQGVWETQYF. The CDR3 DNA is TGTGCCAGCAGCGGACAGGGGGTATGGGAGACCCAGTACTTC.